Presented here are 2 T cell receptor beta chains from one specimen sequenced in a study of blood T cell repertoires in COVID-19. Only in-frame clones appear in the TCRdb table, and some are missing; sequencing was by immunoSEQ multiplex PCR. The sample lists a few hundred thousand clones, 80% to 90% occurring once. Sequencing was performed on peripheral blood. These receptors were obtained from a woman of 80 years or more with acute or convalescent COVID-19.

V gene TRBV18 combines with J gene TRBJ2-7, with 10 positions matching TRBD1. The V and J ends lost 3 bases and 7 bases, in that order; junction bases with no gene match: 15. Germline V CDR1 and CDR2: KGHSH, LQKENI. The CDR3 totals 17 residues. CDR3 in amino acids: CASSPITPGQGSGEQYF. The CDR3 DNA follows: TGTGCCAGCTCACCGATTACCCCGGGACAGGGGTCGGGTGAGCAGTACTTC.

V usage is TRBV27 and J usage is TRBJ1-2; 10 bases match TRBD1. Germline V lookup: CDR1 MNHEY, CDR2 SMNVEV (reference sequence). The J segment lost 4 bases and the V segment lost 3 bases, leaving 5 bases of the junction unmatched. The CDR3 loop spans 15 amino acids. The DNA for the CDR3 is TGTGCCAGCAGTTTGTCGACAGGGGGCCTCTATGGCTACACCTTC. Translating it yields CASSLSTGGLYGYTF.